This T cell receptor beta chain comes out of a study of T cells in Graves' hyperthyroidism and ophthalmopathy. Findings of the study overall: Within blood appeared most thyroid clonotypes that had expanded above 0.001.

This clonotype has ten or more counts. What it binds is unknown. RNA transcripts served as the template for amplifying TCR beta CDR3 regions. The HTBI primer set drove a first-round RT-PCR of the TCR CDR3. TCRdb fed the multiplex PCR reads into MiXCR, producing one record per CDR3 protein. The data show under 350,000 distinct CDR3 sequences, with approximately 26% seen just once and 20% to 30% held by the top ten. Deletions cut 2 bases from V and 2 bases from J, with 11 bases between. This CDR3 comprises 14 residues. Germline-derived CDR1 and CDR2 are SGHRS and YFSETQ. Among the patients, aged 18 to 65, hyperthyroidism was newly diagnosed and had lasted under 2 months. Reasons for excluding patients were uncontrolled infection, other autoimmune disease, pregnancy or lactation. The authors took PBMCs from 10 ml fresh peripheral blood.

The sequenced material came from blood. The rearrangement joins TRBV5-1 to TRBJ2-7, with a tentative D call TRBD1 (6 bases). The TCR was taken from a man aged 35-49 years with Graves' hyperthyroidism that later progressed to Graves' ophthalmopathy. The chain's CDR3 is CASSFKTGTYEQYF. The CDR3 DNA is TGCGCCAGCAGCTTTAAGACAGGCACCTACGAGCAGTACTTC. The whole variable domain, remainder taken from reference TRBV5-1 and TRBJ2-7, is KAGVTQTPRYLIKTRGQQVTLSCSPISGHRSVSWYQQTPGQGLQFLFEYFSETQRNKGNFPGRFSGRQFSNSRSEMNVSTLELGDSALYLCASSFKTGTYEQYFGPGTRLTVT.